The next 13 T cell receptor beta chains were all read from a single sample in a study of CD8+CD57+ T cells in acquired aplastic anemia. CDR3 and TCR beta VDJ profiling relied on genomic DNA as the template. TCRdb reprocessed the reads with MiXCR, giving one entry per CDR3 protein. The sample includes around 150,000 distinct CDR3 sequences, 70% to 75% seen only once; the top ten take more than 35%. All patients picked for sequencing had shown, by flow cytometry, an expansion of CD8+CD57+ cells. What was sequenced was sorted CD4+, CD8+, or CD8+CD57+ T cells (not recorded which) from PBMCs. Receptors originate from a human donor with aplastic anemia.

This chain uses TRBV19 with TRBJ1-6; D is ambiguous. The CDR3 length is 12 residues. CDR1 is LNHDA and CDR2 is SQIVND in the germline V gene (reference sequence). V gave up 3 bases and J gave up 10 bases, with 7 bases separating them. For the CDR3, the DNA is TGTGCCAGTAGTATGGTCAAGTCACCCCTCCACTTT. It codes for CASSMVKSPLHF.

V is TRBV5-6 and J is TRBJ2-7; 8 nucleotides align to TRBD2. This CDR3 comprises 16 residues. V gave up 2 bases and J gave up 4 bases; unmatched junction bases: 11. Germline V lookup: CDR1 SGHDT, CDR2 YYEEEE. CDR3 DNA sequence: TGTGCCAGCAGCTTAGTATGGGCGGGGGGCCAGTACGAGCAGTACTTC. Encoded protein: CASSLVWAGGQYEQYF.

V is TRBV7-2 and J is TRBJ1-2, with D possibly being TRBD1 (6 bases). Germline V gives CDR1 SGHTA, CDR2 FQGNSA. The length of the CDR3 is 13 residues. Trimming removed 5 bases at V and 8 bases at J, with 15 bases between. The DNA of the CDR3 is TGTGCCAGCAGCGCAACAGGGCTGGACGGCTACACCTTC. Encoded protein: CASSATGLDGYTF.

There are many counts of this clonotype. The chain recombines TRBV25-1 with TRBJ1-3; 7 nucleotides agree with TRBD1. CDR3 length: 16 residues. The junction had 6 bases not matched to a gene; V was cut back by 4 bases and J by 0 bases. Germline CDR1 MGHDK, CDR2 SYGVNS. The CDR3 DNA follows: TGTGCCAGCAGTGCGGGACAGTCCTTCTCTGGAAACACCATATATTTT. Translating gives CASSAGQSFSGNTIYF.

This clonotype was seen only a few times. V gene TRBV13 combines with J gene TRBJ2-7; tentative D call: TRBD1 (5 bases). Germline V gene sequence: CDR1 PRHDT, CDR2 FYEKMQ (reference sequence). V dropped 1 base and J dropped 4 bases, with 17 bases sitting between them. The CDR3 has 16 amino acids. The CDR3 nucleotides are TGTGCCAGCAGCTTAGTTGGGGCAGGGAAGTGGTACGAGCAGTACTTC. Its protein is CASSLVGAGKWYEQYF. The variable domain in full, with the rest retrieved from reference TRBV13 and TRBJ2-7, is AAGVIQSPRHLIKEKRETATLKCYPIPRHDTVYWYQQGPGQDPQFLISFYEKMQSDKGSIPDRFSAQQFSDYHSELNMSSLELGDSALYFCASSLVGAGKWYEQYFGPGTRLTVT.

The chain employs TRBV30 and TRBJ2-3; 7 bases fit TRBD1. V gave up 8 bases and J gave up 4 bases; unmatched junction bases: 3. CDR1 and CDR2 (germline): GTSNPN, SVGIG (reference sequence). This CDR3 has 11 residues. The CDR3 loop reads CARQGADTQYF. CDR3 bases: TGTGCCCGACAGGGCGCAGATACGCAGTATTTT.

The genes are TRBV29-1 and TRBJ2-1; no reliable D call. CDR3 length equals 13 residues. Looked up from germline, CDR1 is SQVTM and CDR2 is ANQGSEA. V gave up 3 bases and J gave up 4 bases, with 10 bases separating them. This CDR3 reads CSVDPGWYNEQFF. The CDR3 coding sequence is TGCAGCGTTGACCCGGGCTGGTACAATGAGCAGTTCTTC.

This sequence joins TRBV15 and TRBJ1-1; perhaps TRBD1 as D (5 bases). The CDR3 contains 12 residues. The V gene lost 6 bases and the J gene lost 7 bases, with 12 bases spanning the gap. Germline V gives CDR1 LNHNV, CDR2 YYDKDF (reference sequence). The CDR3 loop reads CATRTVEGEAFF. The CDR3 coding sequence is TGTGCCACCAGGACAGTAGAGGGTGAAGCTTTCTTT.

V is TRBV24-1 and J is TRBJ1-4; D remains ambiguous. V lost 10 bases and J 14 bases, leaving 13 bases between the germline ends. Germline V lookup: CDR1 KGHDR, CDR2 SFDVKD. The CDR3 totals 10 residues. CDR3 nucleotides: TGTGCCACTCCCTCGTTGAGGCTGTTTTTT. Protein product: CATPSLRLFF.

CDR3 region: CSAPTSGRVSYNEQFF. For the CDR3, the DNA is TGCAGTGCTCCCACTAGCGGGAGAGTCTCCTACAATGAGCAGTTCTTC. The chain has TRBV20-1 and TRBJ2-1; 11 bases agree with TRBD2. In germline, CDR1 is DFQATT, CDR2 SNEGSKA (reference sequence). CDR3 length: 16 residues. V shed 5 bases and J 0 bases; nucleotides not matched to a gene: 6.

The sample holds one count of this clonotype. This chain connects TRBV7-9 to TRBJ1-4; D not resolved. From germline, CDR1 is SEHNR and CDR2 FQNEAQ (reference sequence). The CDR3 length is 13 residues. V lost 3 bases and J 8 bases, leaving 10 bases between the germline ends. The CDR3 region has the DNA TGTGCCAGCAGCTTCCGGGAATACGAAAAACTGTTTTTT. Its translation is CASSFREYEKLFF.

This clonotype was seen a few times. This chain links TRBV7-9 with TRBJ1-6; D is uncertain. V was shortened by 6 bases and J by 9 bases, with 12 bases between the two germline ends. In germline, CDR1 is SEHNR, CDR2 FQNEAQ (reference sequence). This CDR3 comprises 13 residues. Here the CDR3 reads CASSVEKISPLHF. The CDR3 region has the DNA TGTGCCAGCAGTGTGGAGAAGATTTCACCCCTCCACTTT. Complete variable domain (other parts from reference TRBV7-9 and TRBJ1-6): DTGVSQNPRHKITKRGQNVTFRCDPISEHNRLYWYRQTLGQGPEFLTYFQNEAQLEKSRLLSDRFSAERPKGSFSTLEIQRTEQGDSAMYLCASSVEKISPLHFGNGTRLTVT.

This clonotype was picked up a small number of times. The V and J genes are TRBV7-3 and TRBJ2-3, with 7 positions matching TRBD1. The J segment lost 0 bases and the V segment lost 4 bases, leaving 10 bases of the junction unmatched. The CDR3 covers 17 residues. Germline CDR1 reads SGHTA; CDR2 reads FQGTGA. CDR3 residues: CASSSTTGTASTDTQYF. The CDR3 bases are TGTGCCAGCAGCTCAACTACCGGGACAGCTAGCACAGATACGCAGTATTTT.